This note documents a single TCR beta chain sequence. This clonotype was observed many times. This receptor's antigen is unknown. Base qualities were left out, and no much larger clone turns up one base away. Library preparation used RT-PCR. The sample was run on a NextSeq 550. TCRdb ran its own pipeline on the public reads, namely fastp trimming at Q25 and MiXCR clone calling, and kept in-frame beta chains. Duplicate CDR3 protein sequences are folded into a single record with the most common DNA and genes. Across this sample there are roughly 880,000 distinct CDR3 sequences, with roughly 17% seen only once. The ten biggest clones cover 6% of the sample. This entry belongs to a study of patients and donors after allogeneic stem cell transplantation (dated by TCRdb to the early 2020s). V is cut by 5 bases and J by 4 bases, and the space between the germline ends is 5 bases. Inclusive of the bounding cysteine and phenylalanine, the CDR3 is 11 residues long. Only the CDR3 DNA is retained, 33 bases long and in frame from the first base. CDR1 and CDR2 are drawn from the germline V gene (reference sequence): SEHNR, FQNEAQ.

Sequencing was carried out using blood, either unsorted or a sorted T cell fraction (not recorded which). Recombination linked TRBV7-9 to TRBJ1-1; no D segment can be confidently identified. The clonotype originates from a human donor who was either an allogeneic HSCT recipient or a stem cell or donor lymphocyte infusion donor (not recorded which). It is not recorded whose cells these are; they may come from a transplant donor. This receptor has the CDR3 CASSPSTEAFF. The DNA sequence reads TGTGCCAGCAGCCCCTCCACTGAAGCTTTCTTT.